Sequencing of this T cell receptor (beta chain) was carried out in a study of tumor-infiltrating lymphocytes in primary liver carcinoma. The authors made TCR beta cDNA from 450 to 600 ng total RNA with a constant-region primer. Researchers made the TCR beta libraries by running three nested multiplex PCR rounds with slightly modified ARM-PCR. TRBV1-TRBV30 forward primers and a C-beta reverse primer were used in the first two PCR rounds, which each ran for approximately 10 cycles. TCRdb redid the calling of the multiplex PCR reads with MiXCR, one entry per CDR3 protein. The table lists tens of thousands of distinct CDR3 sequences, roughly 70% of them singletons. The roughly 19-32 mg bulk tissue piece was not sorted before simultaneous RNA and DNA extraction. The CDR3 extends over 16 amino acids. Germline V gives CDR1 SGHRS, CDR2 YFSETQ. As concerns this clonotype: Being one base from a much bigger clone, this may be a read error.

The V call is TRBV5-1, the J call TRBJ2-1; D might be TRBD2 (7 bases). The TCR originated in a middle-aged man with primary liver carcinoma and hepatitis B virus infection. The sample taken for sequencing was liver tumor tissue from sampling region 4. The subset is: tumor region T4, right-lateral pole. DNA for the CDR3: TGCGCCAGCCGCTTGACAGGCGGGAGTAGATACAATGAGCAGTTCTTC. The encoded protein is CASRLTGGSRYNEQFF.